These 31 T cell receptor beta chains were sequenced from one sample in a study of tumor-infiltrating lymphocytes in primary liver carcinoma. Using a constant-region primer together with ProtoScript II reverse transcriptase, TCR beta cDNA was made from around 500 ng of total RNA. Libraries for TCR beta were built through three nested multiplex PCR rounds, which together made up a slightly modified ARM-PCR procedure. Researchers ran the first two PCR rounds for ten to eleven cycles each with TRBV1-TRBV30 forward primers and a C-beta reverse primer. Each CDR3 protein is one row after TCRdb ran MiXCR on the multiplex PCR reads. The sample lists approximately 300,000 distinct CDR3 sequences; roughly 60% were seen once. Unsorted whole blood yielded the blood RNA, and germline DNA was also extracted. Sequencing used peripheral blood. All receptors derive from a man aged 35-49 years with primary liver carcinoma and hepatitis B virus infection.

Only a few counts were recorded for this clonotype. A single base separates this from a much larger clone, so it may be a read error. The chain uses TRBV29-1 and TRBJ2-7, with D possibly TRBD1 on 5 matching bases. The CDR3 has 13 residues. Looked up from germline, CDR1 is SQVTM and CDR2 is ANQGSEA. Trimming removed 6 bases from V and 6 bases from J, with 18 bases in between. CDR3 protein: CSVKGAGIAEQYF. CDR3 DNA: TGCAGCGTGAAAGGGGCAGGGATTGCCGAGCAGTACTTC.

Here the CDR3 DNA reads TGCAGCATTGTCGGAGTGATCAATCAGCCCCAGCATTTT. Translated: CSIVGVINQPQHF. V is TRBV29-1 and J is TRBJ1-5; D is unresolved. CDR1 and CDR2 (germline): SQVTM, ANQGSEA. Trimming shortened V by 8 bases and J by 3 bases, and 14 bases separated the two germline ends. This CDR3 has 13 residues.

A word on this clonotype: A read error may produce the germline difference seen at one junction end. The V gene is TRBV7-8, the J gene TRBJ2-7; D may be TRBD2 (5 bases). The CDR3 has 14 residues. CDR1 is SGHVS, CDR2 FQNEAQ, per germline. The CDR3 protein is CANSGWDGPYEQYF. Here the CDR3 DNA reads TGTGCCAACAGCGGCTGGGATGGCCCCTACGAGCAGTACTTC.

With respect to this clonotype: A read error may explain this, as a much larger clone is one base away. The chain joins TRBV6-1 to TRBJ2-7, with no clear D. The CDR3 is made up of 15 amino acids. Germline CDR1 and CDR2: MNHNS and SASEGT. The CDR3, as DNA: TGTGCCAGCAGTGTCTCGGCTCGATACCTCTACGAGCGGTACTTC. Protein: CASSVSARYLYERYF.

This clonotype has a handful of counts. The chain joins TRBV5-6 to TRBJ1-1; tentatively, D is TRBD1 (5 bases). Germline V gene lookup returns CDR1 SGHDT and CDR2 YYEEEE. Trimming removed 3 bases from V and 4 bases from J, with 16 bases in between. This CDR3 contains 15 residues. For the CDR3, the DNA is TGTGCCAGCAGCTCACAGGCACAGAGCCTCACTGAAGCTTTCTTT. Protein product: CASSSQAQSLTEAFF.

This chain connects TRBV29-1 to TRBJ1-4, with no clear D. The germline gives CDR1 SQVTM, CDR2 ANQGSEA. The CDR3 consists of 15 residues. The CDR3 region has the DNA TGCAGAGTTCGGGGAGGGTTCGGCCGTAATGAAAAACTGTTTTTT. Translated, it gives CRVRGGFGRNEKLFF.

This clonotype was seen repeatedly, ten times or more. This chain links TRBV7-8 with TRBJ2-1, with unresolved D. The V end was cut by 5 bases, the J end by 8 bases, with 10 bases between. The CDR3 has 12 residues. Germline V gene sequence: CDR1 SGHVS, CDR2 FQNEAQ. The CDR3 region has the DNA TGTGCCAGCAGCCATGGGCAGGATGAGCAGTTCTTC. The encoded protein is CASSHGQDEQFF. The full variable domain, completed using reference TRBV7-8 and TRBJ2-1, is GAGVSQSPRYKVAKRGQDVALRCDPISGHVSLFWYQQALGQGPEFLTYFQNEAQLDKSGLPSDRFFAERPEGSVSTLKIQRTQQEDSAVYLCASSHGQDEQFFGPGTRLTVL.

Worth noting for this clonotype: A single base separates this from a much larger clone, so it may be a read error. The chain links TRBV29-1 to TRBJ1-3; D uncertain. Germline-derived CDR1 and CDR2 are SQVTM and ANQGSEA. This CDR3 has 13 residues. CDR3 region: CSVVGSSGSTIYF. CDR3 sequence (DNA): TGCAGCGTTGTGGGTAGCTCTGGAAGCACCATATATTTT.

The CDR3 spells CASSRISGGTGELFF. For the CDR3, the DNA is TGTGCCAGCAGCCGGATTAGCGGGGGTACCGGGGAGCTGTTTTTT. V and J are TRBV14 and TRBJ2-2; 9 bases match TRBD2. This CDR3 has 15 residues. V lost 4 bases, J lost 5 bases, and 5 bases stayed unmatched. Germline CDR1 and CDR2: SGHDN and FVKESK.

The rearrangement links TRBV5-1 to TRBJ2-5; D possibly matches TRBD1 or TRBD2 (5 bases each). Germline assignment: CDR1 SGHRS and CDR2 YFSETQ. The V gene lost 2 bases and the J gene lost 1 base, with 12 bases spanning the gap. The CDR3 runs 15 residues. The CDR3 nucleotides are TGCGCCAGCAGCTTTCTTGGGACGACCCAAGAGACCCAGTACTTC. Encoded protein: CASSFLGTTQETQYF.

Here the CDR3 reads CASSYSTGGDTEAFF. CDR3 DNA sequence: TGTGCCAGCAGTTACTCGACAGGGGGAGACACTGAAGCTTTCTTT. The chain carries TRBV6-6 and TRBJ1-1; 9 bases fit TRBD1. CDR1 and CDR2 (germline): MNHNY, SVGAGI (reference sequence). The CDR3 spans 15 residues. With 0 bases clipped from V and 3 bases from J, the junction kept 2 bases outside the gene matches.

Concerning this clonotype itself: A read error may be the cause here, since a much bigger clone is one base away. The chain carries TRBV10-3 and TRBJ2-2; D is unresolved. From germline, CDR1 is ENHRY and CDR2 SYGVKD. The CDR3 loop spans 11 amino acids. This chain's CDR3 is CAISKSRELFF. The CDR3 DNA sequence: TGTGCCATCAGTAAGTCCCGGGAGCTGTTTTTT.

On this clonotype itself: A much bigger clone sits one base away, suggesting this may be a read error. V usage is TRBV4-1 and J usage is TRBJ2-1; no reliable D call. CDR3 length: 15 amino acids. V was trimmed by 1 base and J by 7 bases, leaving 14 bases between them. Per the germline V gene, CDR1 is MGHRA and CDR2 is YSYEKL. The CDR3 DNA is TGCGCCAGCAGCCAAGGATCGGTTAGACTGAATGAGCAGTTCTTC. Translation gives CASSQGSVRLNEQFF.

This clonotype turned up a few times. One base away lies a much larger clone, so this may be a sequencing read error. This chain joins TRBV12-3 or TRBV12-4 and TRBJ1-1, with D perhaps matching TRBD1 (5 bases). There are 16 residues in the CDR3. V was shortened by 4 bases and J by 4 bases, with 19 bases between the two germline ends. DNA for the CDR3: TGTGCCAGCAGTTACCGGGTTCACCGTAGGGGCACTGAAGCTTTCTTT. This codes for CASSYRVHRRGTEAFF.

The chain is built from TRBV11-2 and TRBJ2-1; a possible D gene is TRBD2 (5 bases). Germline V CDR1 and CDR2: SGHAT, FQNNGV. The CDR3 is 15 amino acids. V lost 0 bases and J 5 bases, leaving 11 bases between the germline ends. CDR3 residues: CASSLDGVYNNEQFF. The CDR3 coding sequence is TGTGCCAGCAGCTTAGACGGGGTGTACAACAATGAGCAGTTCTTC.

Comments on this clonotype: One end of the junction varies from germline; a read error may be responsible. The V call is TRBV28, the J call TRBJ2-7, with D perhaps matching TRBD1 or TRBD2 (5 bases each). The CDR3 spans 15 residues. Germline lookup yields CDR1 MDHEN and CDR2 SYDVKM. CDR3 sequence (DNA): TGTGTCAGCAGTTCACCGGGACGGTGGCCCTACGAGCAGTACTTC. Translation: CVSSSPGRWPYEQYF.

As regards this clonotype: A much larger clone sits a single nucleotide away, making a read error possible. V gene TRBV29-1 combines with J gene TRBJ1-1; D is perhaps TRBD1 (5 bases). The CDR3 totals 13 residues. Trimming stripped 8 bases from V and 4 bases from J, with 17 bases between. Germline lookup yields CDR1 SQVTM and CDR2 ANQGSEA. CDR3 DNA: TGCAGCTTAGATCCTGCAGGGAGCACTGAAGCTTTCTTT. As protein: CSLDPAGSTEAFF.

Note on this clonotype: This sequence may be a read error, since a much larger clone differs from it by one base. No conserved phenylalanine or tryptophan ends this CDR3, so it is likely a read error. The V call is TRBV4-3, the J call TRBJ2-3, with D maybe TRBD2 (6 bases). The CDR3 is made up of 14 amino acids. Trimming removed 4 bases from V and 5 bases from J, with 13 bases in between. The germline gives CDR1 LGHNA, CDR2 YSLEER. CDR3 protein: CASSPRLVGDTQYS. The DNA of the CDR3 is TGCGCCAGCAGCCCCAGACTAGTGGGAGATACGCAGTATTCT.

In this sample, this clonotype turned up a few times. The chain couples TRBV30 to TRBJ2-1; unclear D gene. Germline V gene sequence: CDR1 GTSNPN, CDR2 SVGIG (reference sequence). V was pared by 1 base and J by 8 bases, with 6 bases between. The CDR3 consists of 11 residues. CDR3 sequence reads: CAWSERHEQFF. CDR3 DNA sequence: TGTGCCTGGAGTGAACGGCATGAGCAGTTCTTC. The variable domain in full, completed from reference TRBV30 and TRBJ2-1, reads SQTIHQWPATLVQPVGSPLSLECTVEGTSNPNLYWYRQAAGRGLQLLFYSVGIGQISSEVPQNLSASRPQDRQFILSSKKLLLSDSGFYLCAWSERHEQFFGPGTRLTVL.

This clonotype was detected only once. One end of the junction is discordant with germline, which a read error may explain. The chain uses TRBV11-1 and TRBJ2-3; no definite D call. Germline CDR1 and CDR2: SGHAT and FQDESV (reference sequence). This CDR3 comprises 14 residues. The chain's CDR3 is CGSSLWQVQDTQYF. The CDR3 DNA reads as TGTGGCAGCAGCTTATGGCAGGTTCAAGATACGCAGTATTTT.

Points on this clonotype: Just one base apart from a much larger clone, this may be a read error. The gene calls are TRBV6-5 and TRBJ2-1, with 12 bases aligning to TRBD2. Looked up from germline, CDR1 is MNHEY and CDR2 is SVGAGI. This CDR3 has 16 amino acids. CDR3 loop: CVSSSPTSGSGNEQFF. The DNA of the CDR3 is TGTGTCAGCAGCTCCCCGACTAGCGGGAGTGGAAATGAGCAGTTCTTC.

For this clonotype: A much larger clone is a single base away; this may be a read error. Given the absence of the conserved phenylalanine or tryptophan at the CDR3 end, a read error is likely. V usage is TRBV4-2 and J usage is TRBJ2-7; 8 bases align to TRBD1. V lost 0 bases, J lost 2 bases, and 9 bases stayed unmatched. The CDR3 sequence is 17 residues long. Germline CDR1 LGHNA, CDR2 YNFKEQ. The CDR3 protein is CASSQEIRTGNTYEQYI. As DNA, the CDR3 is TGTGCCAGCAGCCAAGAAATCCGGACAGGGAATACCTACGAGCAGTACATC.

Comment on this clonotype: The conserved closing phenylalanine or tryptophan is absent in this CDR3, likely reflecting a read error. This chain links TRBV6-2 or TRBV6-3 with TRBJ1-1, with D tentatively TRBD1 (5 bases). The CDR3 extends over 14 amino acids. Looked up from germline, CDR1 is MNHEY and CDR2 is SVGEGT. The CDR3 DNA follows: TGTGCCAGTAGTTACGCCGGGGCCGGCACTGAAGCTTTCTCT. As protein: CASSYAGAGTEAFS.

This clonotype was detected once. This chain uses TRBV11-2 with TRBJ2-3; the D is unclear. The CDR3 is made up of 16 amino acids. The V gene lost 1 base and the J gene lost 4 bases, with 15 bases spanning the gap. CDR1 SGHAT and CDR2 FQNNGV come from the germline V gene. CDR3: CASSLATPCEPDTQYF. The CDR3 DNA reads as TGTGCCAGCAGCTTAGCTACCCCCTGCGAGCCAGATACGCAGTATTTT.

This chain joins TRBV28 and TRBJ2-5; unclear D gene. The CDR3 is 13 amino acids. Germline CDR1 and CDR2: MDHEN and SYDVKM. The ends were cut back, 2 bases at V and 6 bases at J, with 10 bases in the middle. CDR3 bases: TGTGCCAGCAGTTTAACCCAGCCGAAGACCCAGTACTTC. Translating gives CASSLTQPKTQYF. Looking up the rest from reference TRBV28 and TRBJ2-5 gives the full variable domain: DVKVTQSSRYLVKRTGEKVFLECVQDMDHENMFWYRQDPGLGLRLIYFSYDVKMKEKGDIPEGYSVSREKKERFSLILESASTNQTSMYLCASSLTQPKTQYFGPGTRLLVL.

This clonotype was seen only a few times. For the CDR3, the DNA is TGTGCCAGCAGCCGGGAGGCGGCCCAAGAGACCCAGTACTTC. Translating it yields CASSREAAQETQYF. The J gene is TRBJ2-5, the V gene TRBV5-4; 7 bases line up with TRBD2. Germline assignment: CDR1 SGHNT and CDR2 YYREEE (reference sequence). This CDR3 has 14 residues. V trimming: 4 bases; J trimming: 1 base; junction bases outside the gene matches: 4.

This clonotype showed up just a few times. Just one base apart from a much larger clone, this may be a read error. This chain uses TRBV6-2 or TRBV6-3 with TRBJ2-1, with a weak D call TRBD2 (6 bases). The CDR3 consists of 14 residues. The V gene's germline CDR1 is MNHEY and CDR2 SVGEGT. The V gene lost 5 bases and the J gene lost 9 bases, with 17 bases spanning the gap. CDR3 residues: CASSLNGSDGEQFF. CDR3 nucleotide sequence: TGTGCCAGCAGTCTCAACGGGAGCGATGGTGAGCAGTTCTTC.

This clonotype was picked up one time. The CDR3 does not close with the conserved phenylalanine or tryptophan, likely indicating a read error. No DNA is shown, since the ends of the CDR3 on it are uncertain; the CDR3 is the one TCRdb lists. This sequence joins TRBV12-5 and TRBJ2-1. The CDR3 is 13 residues long, ends included. The germline CDR1 and CDR2 sequences are LGHNT and FRNRAP. The chain's CDR3 is CASVGGSRNEQLL.

As concerns this clonotype: At one of its ends the junction is not consistent with the germline gene, which may arise from a read error. V and J are TRBV11-2 and TRBJ2-2; D is possibly TRBD1 (6 bases). The CDR3 extends over 15 amino acids. Germline CDR1 reads SGHAT; CDR2 reads FQNNGV. The CDR3 loop reads CAGSLRTRDTGELLF. The CDR3, as DNA: TGTGCCGGCAGCTTAAGGACCCGGGACACCGGGGAGCTGTTATTT.

The chain has TRBV12-3 or TRBV12-4 and TRBJ2-7, with D hard to call. V dropped 3 bases and J dropped 6 bases, with 15 bases sitting between them. This CDR3 has 14 amino acids. The CDR3 bases are TGTGCCAGCAGTTTGGGTTCCGCTTCGGGCGAGCAGTACTTC. It encodes CASSLGSASGEQYF.

Regarding this clonotype: Given a much more abundant clone one base away, this may be a read error. The chain couples TRBV10-1 to TRBJ2-2; TRBD2 matches at 9 bases. The germline V gene encodes CDR1 WNHNN and CDR2 SYGVQD (reference sequence). The CDR3 has 14 residues. The DNA of the CDR3 is TGCGTCACTAGGGCTAGCGGGATCGTCGGGGAGCTGTTTTTT. Amino acids: CVTRASGIVGELFF.